The rows below give T cell receptor beta chains drawn from one sample of a study of CD8 T cells in Susac syndrome. A single record per CDR3 protein comes from TCRdb applying MiXCR to the immunoSEQ multiplex PCR reads. The data show some 190,000 distinct CDR3 sequences, with about 94% seen just once and about 0.14% held by the top ten. Sequencing was performed on CD4+ T cells from PBMCs. The receptors shown here come from a human donor with Susac syndrome. CDR3s include the opening cysteine and the closing phenylalanine or tryptophan. The D gene is left open where the match is weak.

D,V,CDR3
.,TRBV9,CASSVAGGNEQYF
TRBD1,TRBV27,CASSLGGARQGKETQYF
.,TRBV29-1,CSAALNERSPLHF
.,TRBV27,CASSLSAQIKGTEAFF
.,TRBV9,CASSVVDGGPSNTEAFF
TRBD2,TRBV4-3,CASSQEASGGHYNEQFF
TRBD1,TRBV6-1,CASSPGPQGVEAFF
TRBD1,TRBV7-9,CASSLEQGASEQYF
.,TRBV4-3,CASSQDLGHSEQYF
TRBD2,TRBV4-2,CASSQRTSGGASYNEQFF
TRBD1,TRBV14,CASSRGQAATNEKLFF
.,TRBV29-1,CSVEAWGDTEAFF
TRBD1,TRBV5-1,CASSPSGTGIYEQYF
.,TRBV20-1,CSARDAGVGNTEAFF
.,TRBV10-3,CAISASWRDTQYF
.,TRBV20-1,CSARATRPRTYEQYF
.,TRBV20-1,CSARESQGRTQYF
.,TRBV20-1,CSASPADVYEQYF
.,TRBV24-1,CATSDPQDTSYEQYF
TRBD1,TRBV5-1,CASRGGGRGSADTQYF
TRBD2,TRBV27,CASSLERGAHNEQFF
.,TRBV5-1,CASSRNEETSEAFF
TRBD1,TRBV15,CATRPQGGHSPLHF
TRBD2,TRBV11-3,CASSLRGGTDTQYF
.,TRBV2,CASRLVDGYTF
.,TRBV27,CASSRQEMTTEAFF
.,TRBV7-2,CASSLGSSSPYEQYF
.,TRBV7-3,CASSLDLNEQFF
TRBD1,TRBV12-3/TRBV12-4,CASSSGTGNGYTF
.,TRBV30,CAWLRDGNTEAFF
.,TRBV5-1,CASSLVGLGTEAFF
.,TRBV7-3,CASSPGPGDYNEQFF
.,TRBV7-9,CASSRSGEETQYF
TRBD1,TRBV28,CASSPRQGWSPLHF
.,TRBV30,CACSKRARGREQYF
.,TRBV30,CAWSASSDQPQHF
.,TRBV5-4,CASSLAGTTNEKLFF
TRBD2,TRBV12-3/TRBV12-4,CASSMTSASETQYF
TRBD2,TRBV20-1,CSARFTSGGFREQYF
TRBD1,TRBV29-1,CSGSGTGQGEQYF